These T cell receptor beta chains were read from a single sample in a study of vaccination effects on CD4 cells after COVID-19. These TCRs are of unknown antigen specificity. Data came from immunoSEQ multiplex PCR; TCRdb stores just in-frame clones and leaves some out. This repertoire shows 20,000 to 25,000 clones, more than 70% found once; its top ten account for about 9.1%. The specimen comprised CD4+ T cells from PBMCs cultured with HCoV-229E spike peptides, sampled after COVID-19 vaccination. These receptor sequences come from a human donor who received a COVID-19 vaccine. The CDR3 runs from the conserved cysteine through the conserved F or W. The order of the fields is J gene, V gene, clone size, D gene, CDR3 protein, CDR3 DNA. D genes are given only for firm matches. Not all rows give a size; the values are once, few, many and, for expanded clones, a class.

TRBJ1-1 TRBV6-5 NA NA CASSYNRDTEAFF TGTGCCAGCAGTTACAACAGAGACACTGAAGCTTTCTTT
TRBJ1-5 TRBV18 few NA CASSPAVENQPQHF TGTGCCAGCTCACCAGCGGTCGAAAATCAGCCCCAGCATTTT
TRBJ1-3 TRBV5-1 few NA CASSLEGQGNTIYF TGCGCCAGCAGCTTGGAGGGGCAAGGAAACACCATATATTTT
TRBJ2-1 TRBV5-8 few TRBD1 CASRRQGASYNEQFF TGTGCCAGCAGGCGACAGGGGGCGTCCTACAATGAGCAGTTCTTC
TRBJ1-4 TRBV7-8 NA NA CASSLLGGEKLFF TGTGCCAGCAGCTTACTGGGGGGTGAAAAACTGTTTTTT
TRBJ1-1 TRBV6-1 NA NA CASSEVTKVEAFF TGTGCCAGCAGTGAAGTGACCAAGGTTGAAGCTTTCTTT
TRBJ1-2 TRBV5-6 few NA CASSLGGHGYTF TGTGCCAGCAGCTTGGGAGGGCACGGCTACACCTTC
TRBJ2-5 TRBV5-1 NA NA CASSPGAGLDETQYF TGCGCCAGCAGCCCCGGGGCAGGGCTAGACGAGACCCAGTACTTC
TRBJ2-5 TRBV19 few TRBD1 CASSTGGQETQYF TGTGCCAGTAGCACAGGGGGGCAAGAGACCCAGTACTTC
TRBJ1-5 TRBV2 few NA CASRAENQPQHF TGTGCCAGCAGGGCGGAGAATCAGCCCCAGCATTTT
TRBJ1-1 TRBV5-8 NA NA CASSFRNTEAFF TGTGCCAGCAGCTTTAGGAACACTGAAGCTTTCTTT
TRBJ1-2 TRBV4-1 NA TRBD1 CASTPRYGQVANYGYTF TGCGCCAGCACGCCCCGTTACGGACAGGTAGCTAACTATGGCTACACCTTC
TRBJ2-5 TRBV5-1 NA NA CASSLASGGFGETQYF TGCGCCAGCAGCTTGGCCTCAGGGGGGTTCGGGGAGACCCAGTACTTC
TRBJ2-3 TRBV24-1 NA TRBD2 CATSETGLADTDTQYF TGTGCCACCAGTGAGACGGGACTAGCGGACACAGATACGCAGTATTTT
TRBJ1-1 TRBV12-5 few TRBD1 CASGRDRDTEAFF TGTGCTAGTGGCCGGGACAGGGACACTGAAGCTTTCTTT
TRBJ2-7 TRBV9 NA NA CASSEGQLSYEQYF TGTGCCAGCAGCGAAGGACAGCTCTCCTACGAGCAGTACTTC
TRBJ2-7 TRBV6-5 once TRBD1 CASSPGQGAYEQYF TGTGCCAGCAGTCCGGGACAGGGGGCCTACGAGCAGTACTTC
TRBJ2-1 TRBV12-5 NA TRBD2 CASGAQVSGRFNNEQFF TGTGCTAGTGGGGCCCAAGTAAGCGGGAGGTTCAACAATGAGCAGTTCTTC